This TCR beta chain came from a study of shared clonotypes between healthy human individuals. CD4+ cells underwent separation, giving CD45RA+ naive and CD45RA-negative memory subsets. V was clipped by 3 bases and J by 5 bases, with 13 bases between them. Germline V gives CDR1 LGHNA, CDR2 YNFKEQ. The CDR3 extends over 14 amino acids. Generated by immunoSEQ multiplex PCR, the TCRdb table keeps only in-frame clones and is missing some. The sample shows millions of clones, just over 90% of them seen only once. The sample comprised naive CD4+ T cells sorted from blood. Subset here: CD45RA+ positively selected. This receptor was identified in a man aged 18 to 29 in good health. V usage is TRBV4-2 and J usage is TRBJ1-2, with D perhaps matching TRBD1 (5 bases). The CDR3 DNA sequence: TGTGCCAGCAGCCACTTCAGGGTATTGTATGGCTACACCTTC. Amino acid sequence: CASSHFRVLYGYTF.